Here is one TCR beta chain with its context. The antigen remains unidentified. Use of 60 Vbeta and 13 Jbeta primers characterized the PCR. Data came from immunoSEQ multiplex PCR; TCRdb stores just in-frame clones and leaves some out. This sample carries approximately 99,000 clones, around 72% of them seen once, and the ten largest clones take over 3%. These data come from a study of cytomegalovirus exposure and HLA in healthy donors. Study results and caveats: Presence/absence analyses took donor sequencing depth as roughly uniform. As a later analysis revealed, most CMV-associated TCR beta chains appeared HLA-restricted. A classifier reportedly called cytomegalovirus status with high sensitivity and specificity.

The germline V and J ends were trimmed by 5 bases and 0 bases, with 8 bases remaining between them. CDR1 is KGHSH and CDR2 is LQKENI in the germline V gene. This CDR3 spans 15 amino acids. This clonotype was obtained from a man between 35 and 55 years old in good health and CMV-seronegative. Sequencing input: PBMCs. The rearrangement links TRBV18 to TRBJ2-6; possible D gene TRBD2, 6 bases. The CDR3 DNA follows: TGTGCCAGCTCAACCGGGGGCTCTGGGGCCAACGTCCTGACTTTC. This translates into CASSTGGSGANVLTF.